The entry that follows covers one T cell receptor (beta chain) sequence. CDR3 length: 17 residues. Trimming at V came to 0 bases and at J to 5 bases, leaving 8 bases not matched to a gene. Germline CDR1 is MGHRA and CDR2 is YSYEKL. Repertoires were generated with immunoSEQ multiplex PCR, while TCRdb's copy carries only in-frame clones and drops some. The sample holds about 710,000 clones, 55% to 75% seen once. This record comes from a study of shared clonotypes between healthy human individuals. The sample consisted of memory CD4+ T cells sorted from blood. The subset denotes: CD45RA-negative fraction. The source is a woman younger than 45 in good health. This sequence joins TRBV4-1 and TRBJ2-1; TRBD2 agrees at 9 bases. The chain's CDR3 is CASSQDGGGRVNNEQFF. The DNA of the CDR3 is TGCGCCAGCAGCCAAGATGGGGGCGGGAGGGTCAACAATGAGCAGTTCTTC.